This T cell receptor beta chain derives from a study of identical twins. Study-wide points: Within cord blood, abundant beta clonotypes carried fewer insertions, but memory repertoires showed no such trend. Compared with unrelated sharing, twin-shared out-of-frame alpha sequences had more low-probability sequences.

V lost 0 bases, J lost 7 bases, and 2 bases stayed unmatched. The CDR3 is 13 residues long. Germline V gives CDR1 MNHEY, CDR2 SMNVEV (reference sequence). On this clonotype: The antigen is unknown.

The donors were all healthy and Caucasian. cDNA carried unique molecular identifiers, and a universal primer site was added by template switching. TCRdb fed the 5' RACE reads into MiXCR, producing one record per CDR3 protein. This table has 350,000 or so distinct CDR3 sequences, approximately 13% appearing once. These data also featured in a second study, about yellow fever vaccine responses in identical twins.

Material: CD8+ T cells sorted from blood. The clonotype comes from a young woman in good health. The chain has TRBV27 and TRBJ1-1; TRBD1 matches at 7 bases. The CDR3 protein is CASSLSYRGEAFF. The CDR3 DNA follows: TGTGCCAGCAGTTTATCTTACAGGGGTGAAGCTTTCTTT.